This T cell receptor (beta chain) is from a study of blood T cell repertoires in COVID-19. On the study more broadly: Material from acute and convalescent COVID-19 was sourced from the United States, Italy and Spain.

TCRdb keeps only in-frame clones here, not all; method: immunoSEQ multiplex PCR. The table has tens of thousands of clones, 86% seen once. This clone was detected once. This CDR3 contains 15 residues. With 6 bases removed from V and 6 bases from J, the gap between germline ends came to 15 bases. The germline gives CDR1 MRHNA, CDR2 SNTAGT. This chain uses TRBV6-4 with TRBJ1-6; tentatively, D is TRBD1 (6 bases). The sequencing sample was made of peripheral blood. The receptor's source is a man aged 70-80 years with active COVID-19. The CDR3 sequence is CASRATGFANSPLHF. The CDR3 coding sequence is TGTGCCAGCAGGGCGACAGGATTTGCTAATTCACCCCTCCACTTT.